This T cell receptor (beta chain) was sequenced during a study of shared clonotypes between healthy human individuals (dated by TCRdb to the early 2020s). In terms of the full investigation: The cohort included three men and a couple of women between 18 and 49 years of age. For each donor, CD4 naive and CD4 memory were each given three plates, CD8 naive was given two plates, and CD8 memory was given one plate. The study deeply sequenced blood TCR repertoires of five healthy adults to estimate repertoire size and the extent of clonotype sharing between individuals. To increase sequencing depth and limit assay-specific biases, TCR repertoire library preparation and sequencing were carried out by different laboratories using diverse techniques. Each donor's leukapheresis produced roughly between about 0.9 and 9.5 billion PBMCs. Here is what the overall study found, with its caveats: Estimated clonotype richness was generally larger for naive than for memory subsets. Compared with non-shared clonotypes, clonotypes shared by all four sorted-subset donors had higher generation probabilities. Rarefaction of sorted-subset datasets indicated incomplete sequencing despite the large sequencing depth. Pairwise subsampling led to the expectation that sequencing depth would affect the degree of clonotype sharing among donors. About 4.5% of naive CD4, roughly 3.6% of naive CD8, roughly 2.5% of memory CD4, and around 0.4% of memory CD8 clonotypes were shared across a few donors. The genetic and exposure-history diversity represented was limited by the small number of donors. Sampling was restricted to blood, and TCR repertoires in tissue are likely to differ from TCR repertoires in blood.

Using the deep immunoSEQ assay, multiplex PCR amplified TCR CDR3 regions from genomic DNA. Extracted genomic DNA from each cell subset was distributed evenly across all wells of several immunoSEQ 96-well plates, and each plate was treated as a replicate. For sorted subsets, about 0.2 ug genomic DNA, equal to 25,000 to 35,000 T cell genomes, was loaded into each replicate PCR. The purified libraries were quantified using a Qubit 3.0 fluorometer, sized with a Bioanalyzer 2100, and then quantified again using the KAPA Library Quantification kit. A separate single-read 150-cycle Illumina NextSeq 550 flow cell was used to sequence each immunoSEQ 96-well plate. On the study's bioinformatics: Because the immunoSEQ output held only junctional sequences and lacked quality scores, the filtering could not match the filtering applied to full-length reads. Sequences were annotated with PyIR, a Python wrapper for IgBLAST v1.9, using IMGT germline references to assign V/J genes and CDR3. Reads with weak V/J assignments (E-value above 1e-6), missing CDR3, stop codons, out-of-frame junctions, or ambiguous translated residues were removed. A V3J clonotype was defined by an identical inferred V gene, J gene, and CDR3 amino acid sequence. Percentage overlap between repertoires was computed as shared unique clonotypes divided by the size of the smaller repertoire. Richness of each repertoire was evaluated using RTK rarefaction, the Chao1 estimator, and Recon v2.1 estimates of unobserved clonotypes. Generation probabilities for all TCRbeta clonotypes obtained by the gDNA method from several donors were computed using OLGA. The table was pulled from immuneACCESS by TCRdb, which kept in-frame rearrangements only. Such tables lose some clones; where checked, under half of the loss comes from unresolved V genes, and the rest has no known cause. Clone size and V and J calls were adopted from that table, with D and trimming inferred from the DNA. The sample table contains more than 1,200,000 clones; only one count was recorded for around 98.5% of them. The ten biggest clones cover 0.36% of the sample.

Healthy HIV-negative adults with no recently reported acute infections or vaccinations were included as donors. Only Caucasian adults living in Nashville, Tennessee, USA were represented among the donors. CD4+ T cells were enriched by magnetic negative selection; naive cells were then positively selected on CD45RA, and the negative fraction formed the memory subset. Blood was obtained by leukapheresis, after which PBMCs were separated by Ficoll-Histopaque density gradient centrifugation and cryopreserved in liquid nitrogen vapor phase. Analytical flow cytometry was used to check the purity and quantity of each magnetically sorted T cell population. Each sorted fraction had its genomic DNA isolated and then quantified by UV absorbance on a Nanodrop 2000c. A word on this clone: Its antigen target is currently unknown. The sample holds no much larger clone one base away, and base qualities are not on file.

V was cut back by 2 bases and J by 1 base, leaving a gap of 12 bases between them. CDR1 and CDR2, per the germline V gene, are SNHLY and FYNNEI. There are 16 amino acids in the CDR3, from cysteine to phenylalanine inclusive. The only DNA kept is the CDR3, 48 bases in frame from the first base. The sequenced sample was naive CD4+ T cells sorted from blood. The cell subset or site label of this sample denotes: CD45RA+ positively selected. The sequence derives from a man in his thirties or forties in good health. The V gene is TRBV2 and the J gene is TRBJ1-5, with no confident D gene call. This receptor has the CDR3 CASSERWSSSNQPQHF. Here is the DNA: TGTGCCAGCAGTGAAAGGTGGTCCAGCAGCAATCAGCCCCAGCATTTT.